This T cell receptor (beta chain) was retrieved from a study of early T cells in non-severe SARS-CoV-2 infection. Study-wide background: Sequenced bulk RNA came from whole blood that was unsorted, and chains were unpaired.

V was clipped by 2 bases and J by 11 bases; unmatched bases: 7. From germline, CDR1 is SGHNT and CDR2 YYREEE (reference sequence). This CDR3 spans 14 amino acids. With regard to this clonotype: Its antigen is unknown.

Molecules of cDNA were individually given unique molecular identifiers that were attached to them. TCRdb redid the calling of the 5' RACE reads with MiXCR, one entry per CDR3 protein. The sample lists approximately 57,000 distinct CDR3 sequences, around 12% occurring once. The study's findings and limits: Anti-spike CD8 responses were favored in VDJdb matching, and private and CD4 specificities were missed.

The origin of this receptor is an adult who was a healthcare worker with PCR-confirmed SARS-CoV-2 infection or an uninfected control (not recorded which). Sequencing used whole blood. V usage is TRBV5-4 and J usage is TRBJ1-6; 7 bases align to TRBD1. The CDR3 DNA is TGTGCCAGCAGCTTTGGGACAGTCCAGCCACCCCTCCACTTT. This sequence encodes CASSFGTVQPPLHF. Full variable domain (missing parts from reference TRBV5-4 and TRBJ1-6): ETGVTQSPTHLIKTRGQQVTLRCSSQSGHNTVSWYQQALGQGPQFIFQYYREEENGRGNFPPRFSGLQFPNYSSELNVNALELDDSALYLCASSFGTVQPPLHFGNGTRLTVT.